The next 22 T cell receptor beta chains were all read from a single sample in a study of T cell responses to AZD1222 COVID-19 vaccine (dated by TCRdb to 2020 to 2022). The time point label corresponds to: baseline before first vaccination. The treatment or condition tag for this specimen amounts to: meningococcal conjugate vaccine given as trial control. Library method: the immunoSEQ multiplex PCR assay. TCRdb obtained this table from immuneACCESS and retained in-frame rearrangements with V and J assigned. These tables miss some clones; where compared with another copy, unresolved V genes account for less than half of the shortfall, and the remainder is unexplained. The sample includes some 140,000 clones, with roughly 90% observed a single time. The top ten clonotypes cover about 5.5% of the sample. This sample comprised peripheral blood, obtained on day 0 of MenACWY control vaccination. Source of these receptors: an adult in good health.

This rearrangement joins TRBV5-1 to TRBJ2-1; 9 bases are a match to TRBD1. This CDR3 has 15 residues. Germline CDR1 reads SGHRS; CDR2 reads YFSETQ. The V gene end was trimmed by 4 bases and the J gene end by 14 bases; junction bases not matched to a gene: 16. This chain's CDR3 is CASSDRDRGLLKEFF. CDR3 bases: TGCGCCAGCAGCGACCGAGACAGGGGGTTACTCAAGGAGTTCTTC. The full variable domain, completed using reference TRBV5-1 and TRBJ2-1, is KAGVTQTPRYLIKTRGQQVTLSCSPISGHRSVSWYQQTPGQGLQFLFEYFSETQRNKGNFPGRFSGRQFSNSRSEMNVSTLELGDSALYLCASSDRDRGLLKEFFGPGTRLTVL.

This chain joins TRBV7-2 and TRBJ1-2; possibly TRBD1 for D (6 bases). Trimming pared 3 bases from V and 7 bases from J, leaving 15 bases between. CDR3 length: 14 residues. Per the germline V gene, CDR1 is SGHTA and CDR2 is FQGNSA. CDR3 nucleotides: TGTGCCAGCAGCTTCACTCAGGGGACGACTGGCTACACCTTC. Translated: CASSFTQGTTGYTF.

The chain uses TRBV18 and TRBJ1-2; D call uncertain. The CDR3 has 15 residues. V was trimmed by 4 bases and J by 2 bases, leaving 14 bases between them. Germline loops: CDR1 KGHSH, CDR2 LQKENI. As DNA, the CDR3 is TGTGCCAGCTCACTCAACCCGAGGCTGAACTATGGCTACACCTTC. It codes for CASSLNPRLNYGYTF.

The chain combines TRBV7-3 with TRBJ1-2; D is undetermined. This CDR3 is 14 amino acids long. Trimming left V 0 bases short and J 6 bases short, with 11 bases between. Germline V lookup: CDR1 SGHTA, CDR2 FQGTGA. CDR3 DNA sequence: TGTGCCAGCAGCTTAACGGCCAGCGGAGATGGCTACACCTTC. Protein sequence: CASSLTASGDGYTF. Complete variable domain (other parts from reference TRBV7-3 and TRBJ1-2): GAGVSQTPSNKVTEKGKYVELRCDPISGHTALYWYRQSLGQGPEFLIYFQGTGAADDSGLPNDRFFAVRPEGSVSTLKIQRTERGDSAVYLCASSLTASGDGYTFGSGTRLTVV.

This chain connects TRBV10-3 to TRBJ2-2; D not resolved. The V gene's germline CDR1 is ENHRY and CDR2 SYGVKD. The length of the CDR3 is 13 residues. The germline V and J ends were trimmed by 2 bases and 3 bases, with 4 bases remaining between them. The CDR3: CAISETDTGELFF. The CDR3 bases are TGTGCCATCAGTGAGACGGACACCGGGGAGCTGTTTTTT.

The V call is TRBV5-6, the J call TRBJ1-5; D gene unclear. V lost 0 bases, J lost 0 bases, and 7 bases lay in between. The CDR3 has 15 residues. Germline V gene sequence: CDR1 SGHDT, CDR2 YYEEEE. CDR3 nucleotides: TGTGCCAGCAGCTTGGAGGGATATAGCAATCAGCCCCAGCATTTT. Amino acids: CASSLEGYSNQPQHF.

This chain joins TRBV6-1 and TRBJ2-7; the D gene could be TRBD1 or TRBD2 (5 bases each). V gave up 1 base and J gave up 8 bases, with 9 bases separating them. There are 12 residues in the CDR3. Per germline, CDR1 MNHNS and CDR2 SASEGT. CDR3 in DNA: TGTGCCAGCAGTGAAGGGGGGAAACAGCAGTACGTC. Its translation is CASSEGGKQQYV.

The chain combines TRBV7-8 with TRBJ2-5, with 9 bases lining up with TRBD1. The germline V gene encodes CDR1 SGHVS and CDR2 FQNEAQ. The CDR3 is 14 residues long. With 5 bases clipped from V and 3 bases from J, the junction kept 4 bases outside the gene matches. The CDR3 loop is CASSPGQGKETQYF. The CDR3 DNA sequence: TGTGCCAGCAGCCCCGGACAGGGGAAAGAGACCCAGTACTTC.

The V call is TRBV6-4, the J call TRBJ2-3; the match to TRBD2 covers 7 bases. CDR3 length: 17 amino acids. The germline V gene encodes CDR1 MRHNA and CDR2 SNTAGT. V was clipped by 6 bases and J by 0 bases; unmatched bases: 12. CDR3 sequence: CASSRSGKPWSTDTQYF. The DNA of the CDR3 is TGTGCCAGCAGCAGGAGCGGGAAGCCCTGGAGCACAGATACGCAGTATTTT.

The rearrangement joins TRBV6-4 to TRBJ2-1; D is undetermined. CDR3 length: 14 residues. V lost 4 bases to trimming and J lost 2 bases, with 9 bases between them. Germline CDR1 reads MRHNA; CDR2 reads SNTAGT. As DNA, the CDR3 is TGTGCCAGCAGTGTAATACGGGCCTACAATGAGCAGTTCTTC. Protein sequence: CASSVIRAYNEQFF.

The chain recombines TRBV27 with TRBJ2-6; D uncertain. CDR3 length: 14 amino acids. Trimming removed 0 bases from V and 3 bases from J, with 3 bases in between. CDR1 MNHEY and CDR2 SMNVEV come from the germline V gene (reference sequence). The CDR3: CASSLSVGANVLTF. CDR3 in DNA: TGTGCCAGCAGTTTATCTGTTGGGGCCAACGTCCTGACTTTC.

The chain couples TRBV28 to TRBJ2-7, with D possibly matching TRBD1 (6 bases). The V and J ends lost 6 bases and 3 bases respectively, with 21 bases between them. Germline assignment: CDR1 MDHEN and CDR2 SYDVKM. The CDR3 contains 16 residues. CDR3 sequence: CASSTQIRGRSYEQYV. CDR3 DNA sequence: TGTGCCAGCAGCACCCAGATAAGGGGGAGAAGCTACGAGCAGTACGTC.

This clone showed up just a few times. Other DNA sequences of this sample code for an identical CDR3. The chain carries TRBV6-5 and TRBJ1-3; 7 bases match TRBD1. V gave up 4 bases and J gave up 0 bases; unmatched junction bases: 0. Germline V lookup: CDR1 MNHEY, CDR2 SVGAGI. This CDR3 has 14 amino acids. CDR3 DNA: TGTGCCAGCAGTTCAGGGGGCTCTGGAAACACCATATATTTT. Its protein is CASSSGGSGNTIYF.

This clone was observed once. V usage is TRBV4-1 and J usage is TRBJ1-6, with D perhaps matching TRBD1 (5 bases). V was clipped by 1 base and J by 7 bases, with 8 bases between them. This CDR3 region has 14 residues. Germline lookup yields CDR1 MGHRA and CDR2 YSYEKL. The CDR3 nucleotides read TGCGCCAGCAGCCAAGTTGAGGGGAATTCACCCCTCCACTTT. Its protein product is CASSQVEGNSPLHF.

CDR3 in amino acids: CASSLGSLDYNEQFF. As DNA, the CDR3 is TGTGCCAGCAGTTTGGGGTCATTGGACTACAATGAGCAGTTCTTC. The chain recombines TRBV6-1 with TRBJ2-1; D is ambiguous. The germline V gene encodes CDR1 MNHNS and CDR2 SASEGT. Deletions cut 5 bases from V and 3 bases from J, with 14 bases between. CDR3 length equals 15 residues.

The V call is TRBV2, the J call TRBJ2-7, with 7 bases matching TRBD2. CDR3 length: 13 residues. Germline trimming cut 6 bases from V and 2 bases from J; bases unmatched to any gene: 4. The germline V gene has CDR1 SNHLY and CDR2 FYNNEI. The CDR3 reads CASSWGGTYEQYV. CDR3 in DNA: TGTGCCAGCAGCTGGGGGGGGACCTACGAGCAGTACGTC.

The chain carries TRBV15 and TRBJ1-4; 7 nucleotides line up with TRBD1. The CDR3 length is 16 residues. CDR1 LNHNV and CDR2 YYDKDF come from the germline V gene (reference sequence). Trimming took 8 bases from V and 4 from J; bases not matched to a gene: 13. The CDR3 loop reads CATGGTRDSVNEKLFF. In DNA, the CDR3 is TGTGCCACCGGTGGGACACGGGACAGCGTTAATGAAAAACTGTTTTTT.

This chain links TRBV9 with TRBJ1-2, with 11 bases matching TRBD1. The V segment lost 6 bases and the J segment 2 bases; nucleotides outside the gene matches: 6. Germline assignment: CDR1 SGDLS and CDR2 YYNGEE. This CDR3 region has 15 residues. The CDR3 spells CASNHRTGGNYGYTF. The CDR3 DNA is TGTGCCAGCAACCACCGGACAGGGGGCAACTATGGCTACACCTTC.

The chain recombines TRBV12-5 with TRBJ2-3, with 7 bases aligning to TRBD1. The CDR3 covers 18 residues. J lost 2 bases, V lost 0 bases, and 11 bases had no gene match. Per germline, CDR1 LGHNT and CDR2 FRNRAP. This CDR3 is CASGLVHDGTVSTDTQYF. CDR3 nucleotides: TGTGCTAGTGGTTTGGTACATGACGGGACAGTGTCCACAGATACGCAGTATTTT.

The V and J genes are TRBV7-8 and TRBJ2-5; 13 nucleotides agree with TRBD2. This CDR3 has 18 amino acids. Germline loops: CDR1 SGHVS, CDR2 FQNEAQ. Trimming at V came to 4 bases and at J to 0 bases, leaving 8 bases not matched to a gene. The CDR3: CASSWGLAGPSYQETQYF. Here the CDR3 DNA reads TGTGCCAGCAGCTGGGGACTAGCGGGGCCCTCGTACCAAGAGACCCAGTACTTC. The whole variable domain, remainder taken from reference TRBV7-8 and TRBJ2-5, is GAGVSQSPRYKVAKRGQDVALRCDPISGHVSLFWYQQALGQGPEFLTYFQNEAQLDKSGLPSDRFFAERPEGSVSTLKIQRTQQEDSAVYLCASSWGLAGPSYQETQYFGPGTRLLVL.

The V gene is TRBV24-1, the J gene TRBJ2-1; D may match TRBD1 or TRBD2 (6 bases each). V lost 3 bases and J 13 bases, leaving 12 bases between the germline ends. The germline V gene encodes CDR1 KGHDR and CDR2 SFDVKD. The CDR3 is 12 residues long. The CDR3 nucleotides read TGTGCCACCAGTGATCTCCCGGGGGCCCAGTTCTTC. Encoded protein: CATSDLPGAQFF.

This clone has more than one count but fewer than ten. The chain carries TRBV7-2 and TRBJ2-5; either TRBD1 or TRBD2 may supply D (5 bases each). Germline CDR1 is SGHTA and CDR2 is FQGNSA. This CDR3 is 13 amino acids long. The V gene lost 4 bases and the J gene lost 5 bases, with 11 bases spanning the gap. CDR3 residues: CASSWDPWETQYF. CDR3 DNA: TGTGCCAGCAGCTGGGACCCGTGGGAGACCCAGTACTTC.